This T cell receptor beta chain was obtained from a study of shared clonotypes between healthy human individuals. CDR3 length: 15 amino acids. V lost 5 bases, J lost 4 bases, and 7 bases stayed unmatched. Per germline, CDR1 SGHDT and CDR2 YYEEEE. TCRdb's table, derived via immunoSEQ multiplex PCR, lists solely in-frame clones and lacks some. This sample has approximately 330,000 clones; roughly 80% occur once, and the top ten carry less than 11%. The sequence was collected from a young man in good health. Source material: memory CD4+ T cells sorted from blood. Subset here: CD45RA-negative fraction. V is TRBV5-6 and J is TRBJ2-3; TRBD2 matches 10 bases. This chain's CDR3 is CASRRLAGEADTQYF. The CDR3 region has the DNA TGTGCCAGCAGGCGGCTAGCGGGAGAGGCAGATACGCAGTATTTT.